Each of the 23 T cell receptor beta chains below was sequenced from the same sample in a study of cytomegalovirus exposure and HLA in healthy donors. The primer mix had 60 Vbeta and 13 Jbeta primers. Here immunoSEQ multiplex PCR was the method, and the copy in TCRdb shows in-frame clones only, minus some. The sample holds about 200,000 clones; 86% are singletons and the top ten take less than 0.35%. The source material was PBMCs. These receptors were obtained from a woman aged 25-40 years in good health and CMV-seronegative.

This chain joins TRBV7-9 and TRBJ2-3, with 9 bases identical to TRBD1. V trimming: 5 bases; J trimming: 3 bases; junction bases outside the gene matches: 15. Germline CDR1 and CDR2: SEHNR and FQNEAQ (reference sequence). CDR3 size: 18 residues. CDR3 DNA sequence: TGTGCCAGCAGCCCCCTTAGGTTTGACAGGGGGTCAACAGATACGCAGTATTTT. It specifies CASSPLRFDRGSTDTQYF.

CDR3 residues: CASSEWAARSYEQYF. The CDR3 nucleotides are TGTGCCAGCAGTGAATGGGCAGCCCGCTCCTACGAGCAGTACTTC. This rearrangement joins TRBV5-8 to TRBJ2-7; D gene unclear. The CDR3 sequence is 15 residues long. In germline, CDR1 is SGHTS, CDR2 YDEGEE. Between the trimmed V and J ends, which lost 5 bases and 0 bases, there was a span of 15 bases.

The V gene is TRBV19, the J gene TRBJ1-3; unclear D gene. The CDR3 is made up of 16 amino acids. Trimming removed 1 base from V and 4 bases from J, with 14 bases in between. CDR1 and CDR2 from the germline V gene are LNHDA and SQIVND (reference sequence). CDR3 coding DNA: TGTGCCAGTAGTATAGTAGCCCGTCGTAGAGGAAACACCATATATTTT. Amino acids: CASSIVARRRGNTIYF.

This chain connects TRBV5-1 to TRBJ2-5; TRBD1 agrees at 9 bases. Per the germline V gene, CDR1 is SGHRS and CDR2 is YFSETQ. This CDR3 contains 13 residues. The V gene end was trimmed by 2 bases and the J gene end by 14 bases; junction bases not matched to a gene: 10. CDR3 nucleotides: TGCGCCAGCAGCTTACCGGGACAGGGTATCCCATACTTC. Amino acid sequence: CASSLPGQGIPYF.

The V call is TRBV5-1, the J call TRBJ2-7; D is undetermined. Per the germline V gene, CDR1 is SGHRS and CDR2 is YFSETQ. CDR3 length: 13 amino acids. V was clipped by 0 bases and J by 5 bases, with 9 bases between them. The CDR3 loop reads CASSLARFHEQYF. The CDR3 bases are TGCGCCAGCAGCTTGGCCAGATTCCACGAGCAGTACTTC.

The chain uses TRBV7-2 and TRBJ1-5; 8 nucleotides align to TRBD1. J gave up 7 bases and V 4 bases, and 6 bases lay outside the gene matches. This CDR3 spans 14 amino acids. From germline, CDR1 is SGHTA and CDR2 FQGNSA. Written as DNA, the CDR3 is TGTGCCAGCAGCTCTACAGGGGGGCCCCAGCCCCAGCATTTT. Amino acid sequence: CASSSTGGPQPQHF.

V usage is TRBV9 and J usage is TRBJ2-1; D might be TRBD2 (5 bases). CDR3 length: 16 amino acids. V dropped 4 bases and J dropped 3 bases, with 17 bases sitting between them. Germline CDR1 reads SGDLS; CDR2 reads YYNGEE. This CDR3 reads CASSLRTSQLYNEQFF. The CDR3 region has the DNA TGTGCCAGCAGCCTACGGACTTCCCAACTCTACAATGAGCAGTTCTTC.

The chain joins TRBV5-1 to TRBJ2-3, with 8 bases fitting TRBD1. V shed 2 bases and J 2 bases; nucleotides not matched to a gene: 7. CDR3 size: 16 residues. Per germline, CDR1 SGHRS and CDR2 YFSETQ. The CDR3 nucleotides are TGCGCCAGCAGCTTTGGACAGGGAAGCATCACAGATACGCAGTATTTT. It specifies CASSFGQGSITDTQYF.

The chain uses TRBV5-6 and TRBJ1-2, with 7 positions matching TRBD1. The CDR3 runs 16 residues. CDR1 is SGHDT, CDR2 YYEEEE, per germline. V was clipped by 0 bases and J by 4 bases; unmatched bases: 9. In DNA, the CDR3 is TGTGCCAGCAGCTTGGAGATGGCAGGGGGAACCTATGGCTACACCTTC. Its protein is CASSLEMAGGTYGYTF.

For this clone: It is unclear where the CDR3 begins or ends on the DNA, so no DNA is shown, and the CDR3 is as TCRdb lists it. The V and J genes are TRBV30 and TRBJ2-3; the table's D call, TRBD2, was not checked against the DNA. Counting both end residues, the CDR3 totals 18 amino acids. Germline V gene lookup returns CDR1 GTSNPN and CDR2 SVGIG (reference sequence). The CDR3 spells CAWTQLRAGGGGTDTQYF.

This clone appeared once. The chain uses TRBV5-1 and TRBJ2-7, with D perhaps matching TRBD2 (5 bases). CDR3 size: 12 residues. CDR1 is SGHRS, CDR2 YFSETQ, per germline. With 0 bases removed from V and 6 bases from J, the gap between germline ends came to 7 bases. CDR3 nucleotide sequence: TGCGCCAGCAGCTTGGGAGGGCTCGAGCAGTACTTC. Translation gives CASSLGGLEQYF.

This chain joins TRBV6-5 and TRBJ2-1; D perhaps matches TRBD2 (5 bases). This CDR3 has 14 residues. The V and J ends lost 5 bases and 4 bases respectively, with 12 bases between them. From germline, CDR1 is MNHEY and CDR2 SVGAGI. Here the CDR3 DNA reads TGTGCCAGCAGTACTAGGGCACTATACAATGAGCAGTTCTTC. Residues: CASSTRALYNEQFF.

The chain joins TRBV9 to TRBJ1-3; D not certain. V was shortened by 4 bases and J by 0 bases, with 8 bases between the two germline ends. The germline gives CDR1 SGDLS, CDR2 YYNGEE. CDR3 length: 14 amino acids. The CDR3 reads CASSSVRSGNTIYF. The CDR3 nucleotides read TGTGCCAGCAGCTCCGTCCGCTCTGGAAACACCATATATTTT.

The CDR3 sequence: CASSVGTATEQYF. The CDR3 bases are TGTGCCAGCAGCGTAGGGACAGCGACGGAGCAGTACTTC. The chain is built from TRBV9 and TRBJ2-7; possibly TRBD1 for D (6 bases). This CDR3 is built from 13 residues. Deletions cut 0 bases from V and 7 bases from J, with 11 bases between. Germline loops: CDR1 SGDLS, CDR2 YYNGEE.

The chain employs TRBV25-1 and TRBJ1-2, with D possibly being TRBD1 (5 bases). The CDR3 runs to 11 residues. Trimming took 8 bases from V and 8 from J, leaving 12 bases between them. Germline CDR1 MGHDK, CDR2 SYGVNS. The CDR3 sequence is CASQGRVGYTF. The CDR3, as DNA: TGTGCCAGCCAGGGAAGGGTGGGCTACACCTTC.

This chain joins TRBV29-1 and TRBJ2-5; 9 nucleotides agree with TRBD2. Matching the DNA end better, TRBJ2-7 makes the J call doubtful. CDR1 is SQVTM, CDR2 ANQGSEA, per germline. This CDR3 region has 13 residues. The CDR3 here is CSVSTSGLDEQYF. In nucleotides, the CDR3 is TGCAGCGTTTCTACTAGCGGGTTAGACGAGCAGTACTTC.

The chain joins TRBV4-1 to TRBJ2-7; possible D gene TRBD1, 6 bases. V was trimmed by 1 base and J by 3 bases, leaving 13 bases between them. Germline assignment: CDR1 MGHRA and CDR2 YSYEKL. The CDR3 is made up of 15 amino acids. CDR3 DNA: TGCGCCAGCAGCCAAGCGGCAGGGGATTTCTACGAGCAGTACTTC. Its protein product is CASSQAAGDFYEQYF.

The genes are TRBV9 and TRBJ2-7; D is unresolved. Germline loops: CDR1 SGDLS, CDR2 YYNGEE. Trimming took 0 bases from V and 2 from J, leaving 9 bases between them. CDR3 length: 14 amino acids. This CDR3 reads CASSVAQETYEQYF. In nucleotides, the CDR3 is TGTGCCAGCAGCGTAGCTCAGGAAACCTACGAGCAGTACTTC.

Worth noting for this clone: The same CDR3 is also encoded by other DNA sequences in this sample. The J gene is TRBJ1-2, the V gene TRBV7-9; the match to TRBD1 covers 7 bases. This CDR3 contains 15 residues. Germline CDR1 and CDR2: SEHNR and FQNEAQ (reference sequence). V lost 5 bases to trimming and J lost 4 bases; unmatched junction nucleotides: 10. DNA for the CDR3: TGTGCCAGCAGCATGGGACAGACTTACCTCTATGGCTACACCTTC. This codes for CASSMGQTYLYGYTF. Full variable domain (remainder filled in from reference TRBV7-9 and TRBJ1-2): DTGVSQNPRHKITKRGQNVTFRCDPISEHNRLYWYRQTLGQGPEFLTYFQNEAQLEKSRLLSDRFSAERPKGSFSTLEIQRTEQGDSAMYLCASSMGQTYLYGYTFGSGTRLTVV.

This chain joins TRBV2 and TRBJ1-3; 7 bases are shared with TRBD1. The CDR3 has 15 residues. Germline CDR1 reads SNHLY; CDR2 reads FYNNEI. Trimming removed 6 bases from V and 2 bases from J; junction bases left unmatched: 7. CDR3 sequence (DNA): TGTGCCAGCAGCTACGGGACAGCTCCTGGAAACACCATATATTTT. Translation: CASSYGTAPGNTIYF.

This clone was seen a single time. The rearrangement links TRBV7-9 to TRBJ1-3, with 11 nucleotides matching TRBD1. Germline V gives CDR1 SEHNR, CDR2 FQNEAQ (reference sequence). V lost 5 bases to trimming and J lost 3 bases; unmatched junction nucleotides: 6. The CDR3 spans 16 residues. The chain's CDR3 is CASSTGQGAFGNTIYF. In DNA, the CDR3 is TGTGCCAGCAGCACTGGACAGGGGGCATTTGGAAACACCATATATTTT. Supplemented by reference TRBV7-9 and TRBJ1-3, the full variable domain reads DTGVSQNPRHKITKRGQNVTFRCDPISEHNRLYWYRQTLGQGPEFLTYFQNEAQLEKSRLLSDRFSAERPKGSFSTLEIQRTEQGDSAMYLCASSTGQGAFGNTIYFGEGSWLTVV.

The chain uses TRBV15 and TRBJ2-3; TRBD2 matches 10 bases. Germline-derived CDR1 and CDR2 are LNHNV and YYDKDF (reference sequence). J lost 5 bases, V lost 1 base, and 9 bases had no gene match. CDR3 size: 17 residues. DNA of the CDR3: TGTGCCACCAGCAGAGGAGGGCTAGCGGGAGTCCAAGATACGCAGTATTTT. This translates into CATSRGGLAGVQDTQYF. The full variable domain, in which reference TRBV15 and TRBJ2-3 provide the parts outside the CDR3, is DAMVIQNPRYQVTQFGKPVTLSCSQTLNHNVMYWYQQKSSQAPKLLFHYYDKDFNNEADTPDNFQSRRPNTSFCFLDIRSPGLGDTAMYLCATSRGGLAGVQDTQYFGPGTRLTVL.

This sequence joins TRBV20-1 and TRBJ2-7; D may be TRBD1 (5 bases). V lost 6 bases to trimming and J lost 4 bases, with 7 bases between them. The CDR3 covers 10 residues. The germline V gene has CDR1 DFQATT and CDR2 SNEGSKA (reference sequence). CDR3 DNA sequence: TGCAGTGCCCAGGGTTACGAGCAGTACTTC. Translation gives CSAQGYEQYF.